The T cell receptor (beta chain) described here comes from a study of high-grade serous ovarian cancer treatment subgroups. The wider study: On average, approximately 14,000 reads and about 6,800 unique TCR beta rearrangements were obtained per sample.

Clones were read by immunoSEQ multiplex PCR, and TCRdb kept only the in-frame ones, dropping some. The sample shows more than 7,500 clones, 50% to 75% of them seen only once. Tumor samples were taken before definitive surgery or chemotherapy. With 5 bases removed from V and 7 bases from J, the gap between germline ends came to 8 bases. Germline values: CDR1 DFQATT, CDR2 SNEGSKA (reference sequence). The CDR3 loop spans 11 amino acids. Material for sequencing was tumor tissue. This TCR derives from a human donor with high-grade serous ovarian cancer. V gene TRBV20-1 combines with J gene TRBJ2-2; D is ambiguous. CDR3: CSAPDRGELFF. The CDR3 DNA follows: TGCAGTGCTCCTGACCGCGGGGAGCTGTTTTTT.